The T cell receptor (beta chain) described here comes from a study of blood T cell repertoires in COVID-19. Study as a whole: Collection of acute and convalescent COVID-19 samples took place in the United States, Italy and Spain. Sources were T cells, B-cell-depleted T cells, or PBMCs; the material itself was cDNA or gDNA.

As originally analysed: Estimation of nucleated cell counts was performed using reference gene primer amplification. Produced via immunoSEQ multiplex PCR; TCRdb's table is partial and in-frame only. Clone size and V and J calls were adopted from that table, with D and trimming inferred from the DNA. The table lists 450,000 to 500,000 clones, approximately 83% of them singletons. This clone was found once. CDR1 and CDR2 from the germline V gene are SGHVS and FNYEAQ. This CDR3 has 15 amino acids. Trimming at V came to 0 bases and at J to 4 bases, leaving 2 bases not matched to a gene. Sequenced sample: peripheral blood. V usage is TRBV7-6 and J usage is TRBJ2-5; 10 positions match TRBD2. This clonotype originated in a human donor in a cohort sampled during active COVID-19. Here the CDR3 reads CASSLARLAGETQYF. The CDR3 coding sequence is TGTGCCAGCAGCTTAGCGCGACTAGCGGGAGAGACCCAGTACTTC.